The clone carrying this T cell receptor beta chain ranks as medium-sized. Its specificity is unknown. With 0 bases removed from V and 7 bases from J, the gap between germline ends came to 15 bases. CDR3 length: 14 amino acids. The germline CDR1 and CDR2 sequences are GTSNPN and SVGIG (reference sequence). TCRdb reprocessed the PCR reads via MiXCR. The data show 15,000 or so clones, 20% to 25% seen once. The sample originates from a study of metastatic and nonmetastatic thyroid tumors. Study-level background: Malignant thyroid and benign thyroid patients provided blood and tumor or nodule tissue whose repertoires were compared. Overall study results and limits: The reported finding was significantly higher TCR beta diversity in malignant thyroid tumors relative to benign nodules, in blood and tumor.

Treatment of any kind had been given to no patient before thyroid surgery. J is TRBJ1-2 and V is TRBV30, with D uncertain. The sequence derives from a female donor with papillary thyroid cancer or a benign thyroid nodule (not recorded which). Some clones in this sample may be carry-over from other donors' samples. Input material: tumor tissue. DNA for the CDR3: TGTGCCTGGAGTGTAGGGTTGCCGCCGCGTGGCTACACCTTC. The encoded protein is CAWSVGLPPRGYTF.